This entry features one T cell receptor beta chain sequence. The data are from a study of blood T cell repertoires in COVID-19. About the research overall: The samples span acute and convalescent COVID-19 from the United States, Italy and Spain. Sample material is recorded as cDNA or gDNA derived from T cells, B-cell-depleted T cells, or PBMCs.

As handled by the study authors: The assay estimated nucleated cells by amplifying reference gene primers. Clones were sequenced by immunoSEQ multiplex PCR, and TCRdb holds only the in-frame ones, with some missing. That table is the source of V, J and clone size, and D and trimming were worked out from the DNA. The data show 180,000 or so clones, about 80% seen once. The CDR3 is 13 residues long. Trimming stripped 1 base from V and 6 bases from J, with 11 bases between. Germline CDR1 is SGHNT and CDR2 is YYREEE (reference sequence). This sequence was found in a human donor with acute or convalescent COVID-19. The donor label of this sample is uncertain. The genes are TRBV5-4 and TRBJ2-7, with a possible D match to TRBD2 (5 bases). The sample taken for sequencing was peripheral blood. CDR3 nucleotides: TGTGCCAGCAGCTTGTACCGGGGTTCCGAGCAGTACTTC. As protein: CASSLYRGSEQYF.